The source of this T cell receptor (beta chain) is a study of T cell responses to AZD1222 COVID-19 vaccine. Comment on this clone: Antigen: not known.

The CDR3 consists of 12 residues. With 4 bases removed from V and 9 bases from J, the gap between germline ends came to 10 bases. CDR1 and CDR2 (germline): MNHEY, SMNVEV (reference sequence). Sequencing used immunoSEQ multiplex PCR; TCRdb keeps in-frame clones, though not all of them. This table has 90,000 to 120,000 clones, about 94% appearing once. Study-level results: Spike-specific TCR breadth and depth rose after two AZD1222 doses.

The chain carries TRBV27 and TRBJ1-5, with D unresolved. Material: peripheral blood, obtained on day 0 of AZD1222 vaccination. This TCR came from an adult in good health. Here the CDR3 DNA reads TGTGCCAGCAGTTCAAATGGAGGGCCCCAGCATTTT. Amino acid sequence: CASSSNGGPQHF.